The clone carrying this T cell receptor beta chain occurred once. This specimen belongs to a study of blood T cell repertoires in COVID-19. The V gene's germline CDR1 is SGHAT and CDR2 FQNNGV. V was trimmed by 0 bases and J by 2 bases, leaving 13 bases between them. CDR3 size: 16 residues. Sequencing used immunoSEQ multiplex PCR; TCRdb keeps in-frame clones, though not all of them. The data hold 150,000 or so clones, with 84% observed a single time. The sequenced sample was PBMCs or T cells enriched from blood (not recorded which). The receptor comes from a woman in her fifties or sixties who had been exposed to COVID-19. This rearrangement joins TRBV11-2 to TRBJ1-1; D gene uncertain. Here the CDR3 DNA reads TGTGCCAGCAGCTTAGATCGCCGAGTTTACAACACTGAAGCTTTCTTT. It translates to CASSLDRRVYNTEAFF.